A single sample is the source of the 28 T cell receptor beta chains below, sequenced in a study of cytomegalovirus exposure and HLA in healthy donors. Primers included in the PCR were 60 Vbeta and 13 Jbeta primers. The method was immunoSEQ multiplex PCR; TCRdb's version includes in-frame clones alone and lacks a portion of them. The profile shows some 190,000 clones, over 70% of them singletons. The sample comprised PBMCs. These receptors were collected from a man aged 25 to 40 in good health and CMV-seronegative.

The sample holds a few counts of this clone. The chain carries TRBV30 and TRBJ1-6, with D unresolved. This CDR3 region has 12 residues. CDR1 GTSNPN and CDR2 SVGIG come from the germline V gene (reference sequence). The germline V and J ends were trimmed by 2 bases and 6 bases, with 5 bases remaining between them. CDR3 DNA sequence: TGTGCCTGGAGTAGTAGTAATTCACCCCTCCACTTT. Its translation: CAWSSSNSPLHF.

This rearrangement joins TRBV27 to TRBJ1-1; 8 nucleotides agree with TRBD1. Germline lookup yields CDR1 MNHEY and CDR2 SMNVEV (reference sequence). This CDR3 spans 14 amino acids. The junction had 6 bases not matched to a gene; V was cut back by 5 bases and J by 4 bases. The CDR3 nucleotides read TGTGCCAGCAGTCTCGGACAGGGCCCCACTGAAGCTTTCTTT. This gives the protein CASSLGQGPTEAFF.

The V gene is TRBV11-1, the J gene TRBJ2-5; possibly TRBD2 for D (6 bases). The CDR3 runs to 17 residues. V shed 4 bases and J shed 4 bases, with 22 bases lying between them. Per germline, CDR1 SGHAT and CDR2 FQDESV (reference sequence). DNA of the CDR3: TGTGCCAGCAGCTCTGAGATGGGGAGGCAAGATCTAGAGACCCAGTACTTC. Residues: CASSSEMGRQDLETQYF.

V gene TRBV13 combines with J gene TRBJ2-3; TRBD2 aligns across 11 bases. The trim removed 1 base at V and 5 bases at J, leaving 8 bases unmatched. The CDR3 length is 17 residues. CDR1 is PRHDT and CDR2 is FYEKMQ in the germline V gene (reference sequence). CDR3 in amino acids: CASSLVGLAGGVDTQYF. DNA for the CDR3: TGTGCCAGCAGCTTAGTAGGCCTAGCGGGAGGTGTAGATACGCAGTATTTT.

V usage is TRBV10-1 and J usage is TRBJ1-1; TRBD1 is a possible D gene (5 bases). The CDR3 length is 11 residues. V lost 10 bases and J lost 10, with 16 bases in between. Germline-derived CDR1 and CDR2 are WNHNN and SYGVQD (reference sequence). This CDR3 reads CAKPGGSGAFF. Written as DNA, the CDR3 is TGCGCCAAGCCCGGGGGTTCGGGAGCTTTCTTT.

The chain has TRBV21-1 and TRBJ2-3; whether TRBD2, the table's D call, matches the DNA was not checked. TRBV21-1 is reported as a pseudogene. There are 15 residues in the CDR3. The CDR3 bases are TGTGCCAGCAGCAAAGGTCCGGGAACTACAGATACGCAGTATTTT. Translated: CASSKGPGTTDTQYF.

The chain combines TRBV6-4 with TRBJ1-2, with 9 bases aligning to TRBD1. CDR1 and CDR2 (germline): MRHNA, SNTAGT. Trimming at V came to 1 base and at J to 7 bases, leaving 13 bases not matched to a gene. CDR3 length equals 17 residues. CDR3 in DNA: TGTGCCAGCAGTGACTATTACCGACACAGGGGGCCCGTTGGCTACACCTTC. Its protein product is CASSDYYRHRGPVGYTF.

In the case of this clone: Relative to the germline gene, one junction end is altered; a read error may explain this. The chain employs TRBV7-9 and TRBJ1-4, with a tentative D call TRBD1 (6 bases). The CDR3 totals 15 residues. Germline CDR1 SEHNR, CDR2 FQNEAQ (reference sequence). The DNA for the CDR3 is TGTTCCAGCAGCTCACAGGGACCCCTAGTCGAAAAACTGTTTTTT. Protein sequence: CSSSSQGPLVEKLFF.

About this clone itself: One end of the junction varies from germline; a read error may be responsible. The chain couples TRBV5-1 to TRBJ2-6; TRBD1 matches 8 bases. The CDR3 has 19 residues. Germline lookup yields CDR1 SGHRS and CDR2 YFSETQ. CDR3 DNA: TGCGCCAGCAGCTCGCTCCCGGGACAGGAGTACTCTGGGGCCAACGGCCTGACTTTC. It specifies CASSSLPGQEYSGANGLTF.

The V and J genes are TRBV29-1 and TRBJ1-1; 10 bases agree with TRBD1. J gave up 4 bases and V 5 bases, and 4 bases lay outside the gene matches. This CDR3 spans 13 amino acids. Germline V gene lookup returns CDR1 SQVTM and CDR2 ANQGSEA. The CDR3 DNA follows: TGCAGCGTTCGGACAGGGGGTGTCACTGAAGCTTTCTTT. Its translation is CSVRTGGVTEAFF.

The V and J genes are TRBV5-1 and TRBJ1-2, with D perhaps matching TRBD1 (5 bases). The CDR3 is 14 residues long. V dropped 0 bases and J dropped 6 bases, with 12 bases sitting between them. The germline V gene encodes CDR1 SGHRS and CDR2 YFSETQ. As DNA, the CDR3 is TGCGCCAGCAGCTTGGAATGGGGCGAACATGGCTACACCTTC. Its translation: CASSLEWGEHGYTF.

The chain carries TRBV28 and TRBJ2-4; 7 nucleotides line up with TRBD2. With 5 bases clipped from V and 1 base from J, the junction kept 14 bases outside the gene matches. Germline V gene lookup returns CDR1 MDHEN and CDR2 SYDVKM. This CDR3 is built from 18 residues. In DNA, the CDR3 is TGTGCCAGCAGTCCCACCCCGGCGGGAGTTTTGGCCAAAAACATTCAGTACTTC. As protein: CASSPTPAGVLAKNIQYF.

V gene TRBV28 combines with J gene TRBJ2-5; maybe TRBD1 (6 bases). Germline CDR1 reads MDHEN; CDR2 reads SYDVKM. CDR3 length: 18 amino acids. The V and J ends lost 6 bases and 5 bases respectively, with 28 bases between them. CDR3 in amino acids: CASSEPKDFLGARETQYF. The CDR3 DNA reads TGTGCCAGCAGCGAGCCTAAGGATTTTCTGGGGGCGAGGGAGACCCAGTACTTC. The whole variable domain, remainder taken from reference TRBV28 and TRBJ2-5, is DVKVTQSSRYLVKRTGEKVFLECVQDMDHENMFWYRQDPGLGLRLIYFSYDVKMKEKGDIPEGYSVSREKKERFSLILESASTNQTSMYLCASSEPKDFLGARETQYFGPGTRLLVL.

V is TRBV7-2 and J is TRBJ2-7, with D possibly being TRBD2 (5 bases). This CDR3 has 15 residues. The ends were cut back, 0 bases at V and 4 bases at J, with 13 bases in the middle. Germline loops: CDR1 SGHTA, CDR2 FQGNSA. The DNA of the CDR3 is TGTGCCAGCAGCTTAGCTCGGGCTAGAGGGTACGAGCAGTACTTC. Amino acid sequence: CASSLARARGYEQYF. The entire variable domain, with the rest obtained from reference TRBV7-2 and TRBJ2-7, is as follows: GAGVSQSPSNKVTEKGKDVELRCDPISGHTALYWYRQSLGQGLEFLIYFQGNSAPDKSGLPSDRFSAERTGGSVSTLTIQRTQQEDSAVYLCASSLARARGYEQYFGPGTRLTVT.

V usage is TRBV28 and J usage is TRBJ2-3; 12 positions agree with TRBD2. J was trimmed by 4 bases and V by 3 bases; bases with no gene match: 5. This CDR3 region has 16 residues. Germline V gene sequence: CDR1 MDHEN, CDR2 SYDVKM. The CDR3, as DNA: TGTGCCAGCAGTTTCCGGACTAGCGGGAACTCAGATACGCAGTATTTT. Amino acid sequence: CASSFRTSGNSDTQYF.

This clone was seen a single time. Its ends do not fully match the called genes, so a read error is possible. The chain recombines TRBV18 with TRBJ1-5, with 11 nucleotides matching TRBD1. From germline, CDR1 is KGHSH and CDR2 LQKENI. The CDR3 contains 19 residues. The CDR3 nucleotides read TGTGCCAGCTCACGAACAAACGATAGATGGACAGGGGGCAACCAGCCCCAGCATTTT. This gives the protein CASSRTNDRWTGGNQPQHF.

The chain couples TRBV5-1 to TRBJ2-5; TRBD1 aligns across 9 bases. The J call may be in error: the DNA end matches TRBJ2-7 better. This CDR3 region has 15 residues. CDR1 and CDR2 from the germline V gene are SGHRS and YFSETQ. The CDR3 bases are TGCGCCAGCAGCTACTCGACAGGGGGGGCCTACGAGCAGTACTTC. Residues: CASSYSTGGAYEQYF.

The V gene is TRBV19, the J gene TRBJ2-7, with D perhaps TRBD1 (5 bases). This CDR3 has 14 residues. From germline, CDR1 is LNHDA and CDR2 SQIVND (reference sequence). Trimming cost V 7 bases and J 6 bases, with 19 bases left between them. The CDR3 here is CASTVGTGAFEQYF. The CDR3 bases are TGTGCCAGTACTGTCGGAACAGGAGCCTTCGAGCAGTACTTC.

The chain has TRBV27 and TRBJ1-6; 8 bases map to TRBD1. Germline CDR1 is MNHEY and CDR2 is SMNVEV (reference sequence). Trimming at V came to 6 bases and at J to 8 bases, leaving 9 bases not matched to a gene. This CDR3 has 15 residues. The CDR3 loop reads CASRPGDRTYSPLHF. The CDR3 DNA sequence: TGTGCCAGCAGGCCGGGGGACAGGACCTATTCACCCCTCCACTTT.

The V gene is TRBV29-1, the J gene TRBJ2-3; D is uncertain. In germline, CDR1 is SQVTM, CDR2 ANQGSEA. CDR3 length: 12 residues. Trimming took 0 bases from V and 4 from J, leaving 5 bases between them. The DNA for the CDR3 is TGCAGCGTTGAAGATCGGTCAGATACGCAGTATTTT. It encodes CSVEDRSDTQYF.

The J gene is TRBJ2-7, the V gene TRBV7-2; 9 bases line up with TRBD1. With 4 bases clipped from V and 3 bases from J, the junction kept 7 bases outside the gene matches. The V gene's germline CDR1 is SGHTA and CDR2 FQGNSA. This CDR3 comprises 15 residues. CDR3 in amino acids: CASSSRSGQGYEQYF. The CDR3 DNA follows: TGTGCCAGCAGCTCCCGGTCGGGACAGGGCTACGAGCAGTACTTC.

Of note for this clone: Its ends do not fully match the called genes, so a read error is possible. V is TRBV15 and J is TRBJ2-7, with D uncertain. The CDR3 runs 8 residues. Germline V lookup: CDR1 LNHNV, CDR2 YYDKDF (reference sequence). CDR3 sequence reads: CATRPPDF. CDR3 nucleotides: TGTGCCACCAGGCCCCCAGATTTC.

On this clone itself: One junction end disagrees with the germline gene, perhaps due to a read error. This sequence joins TRBV7-2 and TRBJ2-5; 8 positions agree with TRBD2. CDR1 SGHTA and CDR2 FQGNSA come from the germline V gene. The CDR3 runs to 16 residues. CDR3 coding DNA: TGTGCCAGCAGCTCCTCACTTAGCGGGGCGCAAGGGACCCAGTACTTC. Encoded protein: CASSSSLSGAQGTQYF.

The sample holds a few counts of this clone. The chain employs TRBV5-1 and TRBJ1-3; no clear D. CDR1 is SGHRS and CDR2 is YFSETQ in the germline V gene. The ends were cut back, 4 bases at V and 16 bases at J, with 18 bases in the middle. The CDR3 has 12 residues. CDR3 sequence: CASSVRGEGLYF. The CDR3 region has the DNA TGCGCCAGCAGCGTCCGCGGAGAGGGTCTGTATTTT. Using reference TRBV5-1 and TRBJ1-3 for the parts outside the CDR3, the full variable domain is KAGVTQTPRYLIKTRGQQVTLSCSPISGHRSVSWYQQTPGQGLQFLFEYFSETQRNKGNFPGRFSGRQFSNSRSEMNVSTLELGDSALYLCASSVRGEGLYFGEGSWLTVV.

The J gene is TRBJ1-2, the V gene TRBV2; 10 bases fit TRBD1. The CDR3 is 15 amino acids. CDR1 is SNHLY and CDR2 is FYNNEI in the germline V gene. Germline trimming cut 8 bases from V and 7 bases from J; bases unmatched to any gene: 13. The chain's CDR3 is CASPRDRGRSSGYTF. The CDR3 nucleotides read TGTGCCAGCCCTAGGGACAGGGGCAGATCGAGTGGCTACACCTTC.

The chain carries TRBV5-4 and TRBJ2-5; the D gene is possibly TRBD2 (6 bases). Germline V lookup: CDR1 SGHNT, CDR2 YYREEE (reference sequence). Trimming cost V 3 bases and J 7 bases, with 16 bases left between them. This CDR3 spans 14 amino acids. The CDR3 DNA follows: TGTGCCAGCAGCTCCCAAACTAGCATTGGGACCCAGTACTTC. Translated: CASSSQTSIGTQYF.

This chain links TRBV6-6 with TRBJ1-5; 7 nucleotides align to TRBD1. V lost 6 bases to trimming and J lost 5 bases; unmatched junction nucleotides: 10. The CDR3 length is 15 residues. Germline assignment: CDR1 MNHNY and CDR2 SVGAGI (reference sequence). CDR3 protein: CASRENRQGHQPQHF. The CDR3 nucleotides read TGTGCCAGCAGAGAAAACCGACAGGGACATCAGCCCCAGCATTTT.

The chain links TRBV28 to TRBJ2-3, with 8 bases identical to TRBD1. This CDR3 comprises 16 residues. V lost 5 bases to trimming and J lost 4 bases; unmatched junction nucleotides: 11. Germline V gives CDR1 MDHEN, CDR2 SYDVKM. The chain's CDR3 is CASSPTPTGDSDTQYF. CDR3 coding DNA: TGTGCCAGCAGTCCAACGCCGACAGGGGATTCAGATACGCAGTATTTT.